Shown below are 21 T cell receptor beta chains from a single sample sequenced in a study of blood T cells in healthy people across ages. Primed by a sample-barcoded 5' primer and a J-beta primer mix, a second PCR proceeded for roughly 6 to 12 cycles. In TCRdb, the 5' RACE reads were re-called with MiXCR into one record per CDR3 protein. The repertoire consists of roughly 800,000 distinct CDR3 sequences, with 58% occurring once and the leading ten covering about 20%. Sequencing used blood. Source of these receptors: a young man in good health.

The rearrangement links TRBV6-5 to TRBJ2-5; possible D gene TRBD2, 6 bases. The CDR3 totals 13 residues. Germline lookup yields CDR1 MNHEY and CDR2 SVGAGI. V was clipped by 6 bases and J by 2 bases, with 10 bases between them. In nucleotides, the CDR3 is TGTGCCAGCAGGCAGGCGGGGCAAGAGACCCAGTACTTC. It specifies CASRQAGQETQYF.

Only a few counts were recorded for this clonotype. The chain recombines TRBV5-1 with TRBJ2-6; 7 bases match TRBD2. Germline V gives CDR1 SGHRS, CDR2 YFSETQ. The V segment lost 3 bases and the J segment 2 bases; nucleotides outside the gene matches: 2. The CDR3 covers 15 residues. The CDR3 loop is CASSWEGPGANVLTF. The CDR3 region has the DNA TGCGCCAGCAGCTGGGAGGGACCTGGGGCCAACGTCCTGACTTTC.

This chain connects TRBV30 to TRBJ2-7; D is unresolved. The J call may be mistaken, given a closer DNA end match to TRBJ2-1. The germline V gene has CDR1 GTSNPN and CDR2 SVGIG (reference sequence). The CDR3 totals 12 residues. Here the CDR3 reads CAWSVSRDEQFF. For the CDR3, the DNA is TGTGCCTGGAGTGTCTCTCGGGATGAGCAGTTCTTC.

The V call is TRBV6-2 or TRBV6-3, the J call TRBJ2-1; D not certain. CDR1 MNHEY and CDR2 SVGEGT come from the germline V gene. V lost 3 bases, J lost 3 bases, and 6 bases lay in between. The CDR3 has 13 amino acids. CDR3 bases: TGTGCCAGCAGTTATATTTACTACAATGAGCAGTTCTTC. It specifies CASSYIYYNEQFF.

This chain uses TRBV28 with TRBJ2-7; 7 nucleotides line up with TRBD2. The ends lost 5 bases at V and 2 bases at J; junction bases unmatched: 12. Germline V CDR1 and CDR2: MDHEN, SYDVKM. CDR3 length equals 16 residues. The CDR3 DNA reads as TGTGCCAGCAGTCCAAGCGGCGGGAGCAATCCCTACGAGCAGTACTTC. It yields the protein CASSPSGGSNPYEQYF.

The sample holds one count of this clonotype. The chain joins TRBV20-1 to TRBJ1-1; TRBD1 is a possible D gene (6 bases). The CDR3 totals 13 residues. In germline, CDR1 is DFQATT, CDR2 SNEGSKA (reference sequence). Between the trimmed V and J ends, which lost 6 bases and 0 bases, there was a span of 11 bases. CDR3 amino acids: CSAPHRVNTEAFF. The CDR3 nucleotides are TGCAGTGCCCCCCACAGGGTGAACACTGAAGCTTTCTTT.

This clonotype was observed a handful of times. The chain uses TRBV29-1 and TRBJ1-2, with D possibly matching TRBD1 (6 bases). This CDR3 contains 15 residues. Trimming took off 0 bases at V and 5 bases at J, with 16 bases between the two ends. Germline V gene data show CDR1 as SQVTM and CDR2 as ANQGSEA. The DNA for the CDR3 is TGCAGCGTTGAAGAGTGGGGGCAGCGAGGGTATGGCTACACCTTC. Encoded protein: CSVEEWGQRGYGYTF.

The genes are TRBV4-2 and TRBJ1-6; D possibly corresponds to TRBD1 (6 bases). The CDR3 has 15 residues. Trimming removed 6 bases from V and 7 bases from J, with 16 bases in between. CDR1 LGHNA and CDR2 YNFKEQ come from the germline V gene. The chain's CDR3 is CASSNRDTLNSPLHF. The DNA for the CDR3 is TGTGCCAGCAGTAACCGGGACACCCTAAATTCACCCCTCCACTTT.

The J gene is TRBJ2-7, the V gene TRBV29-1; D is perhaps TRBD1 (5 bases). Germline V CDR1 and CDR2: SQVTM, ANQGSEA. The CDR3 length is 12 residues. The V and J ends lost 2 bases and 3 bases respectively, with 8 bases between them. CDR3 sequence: CSVELQGYEQYF. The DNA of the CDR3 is TGCAGCGTTGAATTGCAGGGCTACGAGCAGTACTTC.

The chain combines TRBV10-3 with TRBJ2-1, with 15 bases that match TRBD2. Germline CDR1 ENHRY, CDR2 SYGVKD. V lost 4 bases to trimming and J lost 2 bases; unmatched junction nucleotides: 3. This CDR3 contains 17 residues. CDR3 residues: CAISARTSGGAYNEQFF. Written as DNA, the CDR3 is TGTGCCATCAGTGCTCGGACTAGCGGGGGGGCCTACAATGAGCAGTTCTTC.

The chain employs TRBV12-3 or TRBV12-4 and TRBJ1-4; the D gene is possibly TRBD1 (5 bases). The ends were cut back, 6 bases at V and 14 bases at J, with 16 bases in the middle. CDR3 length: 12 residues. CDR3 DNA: TGTGCCAGCAGGAAGGACACTTATAGGCTGTTTTTT. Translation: CASRKDTYRLFF.

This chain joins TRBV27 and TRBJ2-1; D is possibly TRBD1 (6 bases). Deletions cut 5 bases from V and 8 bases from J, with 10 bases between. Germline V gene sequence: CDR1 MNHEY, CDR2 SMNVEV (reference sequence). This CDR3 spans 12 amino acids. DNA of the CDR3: TGTGCCAGCAGTCGAAACAGGGATGAGCAGTTCTTC. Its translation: CASSRNRDEQFF.

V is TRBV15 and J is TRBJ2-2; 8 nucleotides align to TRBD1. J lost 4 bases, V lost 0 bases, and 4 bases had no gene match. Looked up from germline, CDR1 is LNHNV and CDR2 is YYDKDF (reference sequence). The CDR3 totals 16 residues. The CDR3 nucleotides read TGTGCCACCAGCAGAGATACGGACAGGGTCACCGGGGAGCTGTTTTTT. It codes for CATSRDTDRVTGELFF. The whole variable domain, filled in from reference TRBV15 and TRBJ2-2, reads DAMVIQNPRYQVTQFGKPVTLSCSQTLNHNVMYWYQQKSSQAPKLLFHYYDKDFNNEADTPDNFQSRRPNTSFCFLDIRSPGLGDTAMYLCATSRDTDRVTGELFFGEGSRLTVL.

The DNA of the CDR3 is TGTGCCAGCCTTCCCGGGACAGGGAGGGATCAGCCCCAGCATTTT. This gives the protein CASLPGTGRDQPQHF. The chain uses TRBV28 and TRBJ1-5; 9 nucleotides match TRBD1. V gave up 8 bases and J gave up 5 bases; unmatched junction bases: 10. The CDR3 consists of 15 residues. The germline CDR1 and CDR2 sequences are MDHEN and SYDVKM.

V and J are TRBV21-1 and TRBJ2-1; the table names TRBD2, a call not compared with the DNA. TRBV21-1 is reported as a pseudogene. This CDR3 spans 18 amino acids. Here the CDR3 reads CASSKVGGEGCSYNEQFF. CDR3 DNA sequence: TGTGCCAGCAGCAAGGTGGGAGGTGAGGGTTGCTCCTACAATGAGCAGTTCTTC.

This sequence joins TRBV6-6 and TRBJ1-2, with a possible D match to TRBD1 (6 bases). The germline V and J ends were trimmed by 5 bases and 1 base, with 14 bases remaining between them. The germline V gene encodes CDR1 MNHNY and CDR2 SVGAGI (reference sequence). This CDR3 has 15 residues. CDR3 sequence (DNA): TGTGCCAGCAGTGACCAGGGGAGACTTAACTATGGCTACACCTTC. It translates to CASSDQGRLNYGYTF.

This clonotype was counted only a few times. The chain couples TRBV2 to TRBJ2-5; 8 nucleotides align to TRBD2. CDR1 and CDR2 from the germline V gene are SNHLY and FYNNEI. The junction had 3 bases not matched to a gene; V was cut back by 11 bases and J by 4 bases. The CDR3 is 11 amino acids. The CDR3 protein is CAFGTRETQYF. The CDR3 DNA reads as TGTGCCTTTGGGACTAGAGAGACCCAGTACTTC.

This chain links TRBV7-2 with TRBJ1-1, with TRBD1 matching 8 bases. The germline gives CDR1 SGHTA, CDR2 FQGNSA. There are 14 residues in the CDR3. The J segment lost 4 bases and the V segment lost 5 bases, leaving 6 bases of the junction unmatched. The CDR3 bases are TGTGCCAGCAGCCCGATACAGGGGGGCACTGAAGCTTTCTTT. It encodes CASSPIQGGTEAFF. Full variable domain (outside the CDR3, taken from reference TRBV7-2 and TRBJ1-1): GAGVSQSPSNKVTEKGKDVELRCDPISGHTALYWYRQSLGQGLEFLIYFQGNSAPDKSGLPSDRFSAERTGGSVSTLTIQRTQQEDSAVYLCASSPIQGGTEAFFGQGTRLTVV.

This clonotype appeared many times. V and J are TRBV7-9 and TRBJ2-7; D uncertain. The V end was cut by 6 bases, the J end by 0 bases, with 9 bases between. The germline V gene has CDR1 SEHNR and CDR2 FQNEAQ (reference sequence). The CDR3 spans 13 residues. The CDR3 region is CASSSPSSYEQYF. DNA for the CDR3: TGTGCCAGCAGTAGCCCTAGCTCCTACGAGCAGTACTTC. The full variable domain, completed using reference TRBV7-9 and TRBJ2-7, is DTGVSQNPRHKITKRGQNVTFRCDPISEHNRLYWYRQTLGQGPEFLTYFQNEAQLEKSRLLSDRFSAERPKGSFSTLEIQRTEQGDSAMYLCASSSPSSYEQYFGPGTRLTVT.

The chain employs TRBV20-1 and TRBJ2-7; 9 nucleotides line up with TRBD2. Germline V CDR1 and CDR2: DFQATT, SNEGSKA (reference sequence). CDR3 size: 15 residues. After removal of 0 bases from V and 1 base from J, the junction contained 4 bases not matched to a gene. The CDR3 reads CSARDVAGDSYEQYF. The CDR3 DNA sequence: TGCAGTGCTAGAGATGTAGCGGGAGATTCCTACGAGCAGTACTTC.

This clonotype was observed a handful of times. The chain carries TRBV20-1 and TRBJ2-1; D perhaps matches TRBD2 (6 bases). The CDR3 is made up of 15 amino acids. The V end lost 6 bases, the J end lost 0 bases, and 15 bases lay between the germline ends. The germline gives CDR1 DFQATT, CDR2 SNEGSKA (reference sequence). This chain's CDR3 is CSAGGSTSSYNEQFF. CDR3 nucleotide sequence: TGCAGTGCGGGGGGATCAACGAGCTCCTACAATGAGCAGTTCTTC.